The 18 T cell receptor beta chains listed next were all sequenced from one sample in a study of control samples from healthy donors and cancer patients. Some clones are missing from TCRdb's copy, which holds only in-frame ones; the method was immunoSEQ multiplex PCR. Of about 95,000 clones in the sample, about 88% were seen once. Material for sequencing was blood. Receptor source: a woman aged 70-85 years in good health.

The V gene is TRBV2, the J gene TRBJ1-3; a possible D gene is TRBD1 (5 bases). The CDR3 runs 15 residues. The V end lost 6 bases, the J end lost 3 bases, and 15 bases lay between the germline ends. Germline CDR1 SNHLY, CDR2 FYNNEI. For the CDR3, the DNA is TGTGCCAGCAGCCTCGCGGGGGGGGATGGAAACACCATATATTTT. This sequence encodes CASSLAGGDGNTIYF.

This chain connects TRBV2 to TRBJ1-2; 7 positions match TRBD1. This CDR3 spans 13 amino acids. V lost 7 bases to trimming and J lost 4 bases; unmatched junction nucleotides: 6. Germline V CDR1 and CDR2: SNHLY, FYNNEI. The CDR3 sequence: CASMRQGPYGYTF. CDR3 bases: TGTGCCAGCATGAGACAGGGACCCTATGGCTACACCTTC.

This clone was found a few times. The chain employs TRBV7-2 and TRBJ1-2, with D possibly being TRBD1 (5 bases). This CDR3 spans 14 amino acids. The V end was cut by 1 base, the J end by 9 bases, with 15 bases between. Germline assignment: CDR1 SGHTA and CDR2 FQGNSA. The CDR3 DNA follows: TGTGCCAGCAGCTTAGGTGTCAGGCAGGGCAGCTACACCTTC. Its translation is CASSLGVRQGSYTF. Supplemented by reference TRBV7-2 and TRBJ1-2, the full variable domain reads GAGVSQSPSNKVTEKGKDVELRCDPISGHTALYWYRQSLGQGLEFLIYFQGNSAPDKSGLPSDRFSAERTGGSVSTLTIQRTQQEDSAVYLCASSLGVRQGSYTFGSGTRLTVV.

The rearrangement joins TRBV20-1 to TRBJ1-1; the D is unclear. Per germline, CDR1 DFQATT and CDR2 SNEGSKA (reference sequence). The CDR3 extends over 11 amino acids. V gave up 5 bases and J gave up 5 bases, with 9 bases separating them. CDR3 loop: CSALHRTEAFF. The CDR3 nucleotides read TGCAGTGCTCTACATCGGACTGAAGCTTTCTTT.

The chain links TRBV2 to TRBJ2-5; D may match TRBD1 or TRBD2 (5 bases each). The CDR3 has 14 residues. Per germline, CDR1 SNHLY and CDR2 FYNNEI. Trimming cost V 10 bases and J 1 base, with 16 bases left between them. CDR3 residues: CAIPAGTAQETQYF. As DNA, the CDR3 is TGTGCCATCCCCGCCGGGACGGCCCAAGAGACCCAGTACTTC.

This clone is a singleton in its sample. The genes are TRBV7-9 and TRBJ1-4; the D is unclear. Per germline, CDR1 SEHNR and CDR2 FQNEAQ (reference sequence). The V end lost 3 bases, the J end lost 3 bases, and 14 bases lay between the germline ends. The CDR3 is 16 amino acids. This chain's CDR3 is CASSFATPAANEKLFF. The CDR3 nucleotides read TGTGCCAGCAGCTTCGCCACACCTGCTGCTAATGAAAAACTGTTTTTT. The full variable domain, rest sourced from reference TRBV7-9 and TRBJ1-4, is DTGVSQNPRHKITKRGQNVTFRCDPISEHNRLYWYRQTLGQGPEFLTYFQNEAQLEKSRLLSDRFSAERPKGSFSTLEIQRTEQGDSAMYLCASSFATPAANEKLFFGSGTQLSVL.

This chain joins TRBV5-1 and TRBJ2-1, with TRBD1 identical over 11 bases. The CDR3 loop spans 15 amino acids. Losses at the gene ends were 2 bases for V and 7 bases for J; bases not matched to a gene: 5. Germline CDR1 is SGHRS and CDR2 is YFSETQ. CDR3 DNA sequence: TGCGCCAGCAGCTTTCCTGGGACAGGGGGGAATGAGCAGTTCTTC. This translates into CASSFPGTGGNEQFF.

The CDR3 sequence is CASSQSTGVYQPQHF. The CDR3 coding sequence is TGTGCCAGCAGCCAAAGCACAGGGGTATACCAGCCCCAGCATTTT. The chain has TRBV3-1 (or the pseudogene TRBV3-2) and TRBJ1-5, with TRBD1 matching over 7 bases. The CDR3 runs to 15 residues. Germline-derived CDR1 and CDR2 are LGHDT and YNNKEL (reference sequence). V shed 2 bases and J 7 bases; nucleotides not matched to a gene: 8.

The rearrangement joins TRBV29-1 to TRBJ1-2; D perhaps matches TRBD1 (5 bases). Germline CDR1 SQVTM, CDR2 ANQGSEA. V was shortened by 6 bases and J by 3 bases, with 14 bases between the two germline ends. The CDR3 is made up of 13 amino acids. The CDR3 region has the DNA TGCAGCGTAGCACTGGGGGGATACTATGGCTACACCTTC. This translates into CSVALGGYYGYTF.

V and J are TRBV6-2 or TRBV6-3 and TRBJ2-5, with TRBD1 matching 7 bases. CDR3 size: 15 residues. Germline CDR1 MNHEY, CDR2 SVGEGT. With V trimmed by 0 bases and J by 0 bases, 1 base remained unmatched. DNA of the CDR3: TGTGCCAGCAGTTACTCGGACAGGTACCAAGAGACCCAGTACTTC. Translation gives CASSYSDRYQETQYF.

The chain employs TRBV11-2 and TRBJ2-1; D not resolved. V was pared by 1 base and J by 10 bases, with 11 bases between. Germline assignment: CDR1 SGHAT and CDR2 FQNNGV. This CDR3 contains 13 residues. CDR3 amino acids: CASSLGGYGEQFF. The CDR3 DNA follows: TGTGCCAGCAGCTTAGGAGGTTACGGGGAGCAGTTCTTC.

V and J are TRBV6-6 and TRBJ1-1, with 7 nucleotides matching TRBD1. The CDR3 is made up of 16 amino acids. Germline assignment: CDR1 MNHNY and CDR2 SVGAGI (reference sequence). J was trimmed by 1 base and V by 2 bases; bases with no gene match: 7. The CDR3 loop reads CASSYTSGGSNTEAFF. In DNA, the CDR3 is TGTGCCAGCAGTTACACCTCAGGGGGGTCGAACACTGAAGCTTTCTTT.

In its sample, this clone ranks as medium-sized. The chain couples TRBV10-2 to TRBJ2-7, with TRBD1 identical over 9 bases. Trimming at V came to 4 bases and at J to 5 bases, leaving 3 bases not matched to a gene. CDR1 is WSHSY, CDR2 SAAADI, per germline. CDR3 size: 13 residues. The CDR3 sequence: CASSGTGANEQYF. CDR3 DNA: TGCGCCAGCAGTGGGACAGGGGCGAACGAGCAGTACTTC.

This clone was seen a single time. This chain connects TRBV11-2 to TRBJ1-3; D is unclear. The CDR3 contains 13 residues. Germline values: CDR1 SGHAT, CDR2 FQNNGV. Trimming removed 6 bases at V and 3 bases at J, with 9 bases between. CDR3 loop: CASRPYGGNTIYF. DNA of the CDR3: TGTGCCAGCAGACCATATGGTGGAAACACCATATATTTT.

V usage is TRBV30 and J usage is TRBJ2-5, with D maybe TRBD1 (6 bases). CDR3 length: 13 amino acids. Germline V gene data show CDR1 as GTSNPN and CDR2 as SVGIG (reference sequence). V dropped 0 bases and J dropped 5 bases, with 10 bases sitting between them. The CDR3 spells CAWSVSGVETQYF. The CDR3 region has the DNA TGTGCCTGGAGTGTTTCAGGGGTTGAGACCCAGTACTTC. Full variable domain (missing parts from reference TRBV30 and TRBJ2-5): SQTIHQWPATLVQPVGSPLSLECTVEGTSNPNLYWYRQAAGRGLQLLFYSVGIGQISSEVPQNLSASRPQDRQFILSSKKLLLSDSGFYLCAWSVSGVETQYFGPGTRLLVL.

This chain connects TRBV6-5 to TRBJ1-2; 8 nucleotides agree with TRBD1. Germline assignment: CDR1 MNHEY and CDR2 SVGAGI. V lost 6 bases and J lost 8; bases outside the gene matches: 11. CDR3 length equals 14 residues. CDR3 region: CASRPPGQVEGYTF. CDR3 DNA: TGTGCCAGCAGACCCCCGGGACAGGTGGAAGGCTACACCTTC.

CDR3 sequence reads: CASSQGQTYEQYF. The CDR3 coding sequence is TGTGCCAGTAGTCAGGGTCAGACCTACGAGCAGTACTTC. This chain connects TRBV19 to TRBJ2-7; TRBD1 might be the D (5 bases). The CDR3 is made up of 13 amino acids. V was cut by 5 bases and J by 2 bases, with 10 bases left in between. Looked up from germline, CDR1 is LNHDA and CDR2 is SQIVND (reference sequence).

This chain links TRBV25-1 with TRBJ1-5; the match to TRBD1 covers 8 bases. V gave up 3 bases and J gave up 4 bases; unmatched junction bases: 2. The CDR3 loop spans 14 amino acids. Per the germline V gene, CDR1 is MGHDK and CDR2 is SYGVNS. The CDR3 loop reads CASSDRQGNQPQHF. The CDR3 region has the DNA TGTGCCAGCAGTGACCGACAGGGGAATCAGCCCCAGCATTTT. Drawing the rest from reference TRBV25-1 and TRBJ1-5, the complete variable domain is EADIYQTPRYLVIGTGKKITLECSQTMGHDKMYWYQQDPGMELHLIHYSYGVNSTEKGDLSSESTVSRIRTEHFPLTLESARPSHTSQYLCASSDRQGNQPQHFGDGTRLSIL.